These 26 T cell receptor beta chains came from one sample sequenced in a study of T cell responses to AZD1222 COVID-19 vaccine. The table came from immunoSEQ multiplex PCR; TCRdb's copy has only in-frame clones and leaves some out. The sample has 53,000 or so clones, roughly 84% seen once. This specimen was peripheral blood, taken on day 0 of AZD1222 vaccination. The receptors here all came from an adult in good health.

The rearrangement joins TRBV28 to TRBJ1-4; tentative D call: TRBD1 (5 bases). V dropped 6 bases and J dropped 10 bases, with 12 bases sitting between them. This CDR3 is 12 amino acids long. Germline V gene lookup returns CDR1 MDHEN and CDR2 SYDVKM. Written as DNA, the CDR3 is TGTGCCAGCAGCGAGACAGTTGGAAAACTGTTTTTT. Its translation: CASSETVGKLFF.

This chain uses TRBV12-3 or TRBV12-4 with TRBJ2-5; no firm D call. The CDR3 length is 13 residues. Deletions cut 3 bases from V and 2 bases from J, with 7 bases between. The CDR3 bases are TGTGCCAGCAGTTTGAGTGAACAAGAGACCCAGTACTTC. Its translation is CASSLSEQETQYF.

The chain employs TRBV30 and TRBJ1-6, with D perhaps matching TRBD1 (5 bases). Per the germline V gene, CDR1 is GTSNPN and CDR2 is SVGIG (reference sequence). V lost 1 base, J lost 0 bases, and 10 bases lay in between. CDR3 length: 16 residues. CDR3 sequence: CAWSAGGLSYNSPLHF. CDR3 bases: TGTGCCTGGAGTGCGGGGGGACTCTCCTATAATTCACCCCTCCACTTT.

This chain connects TRBV18 to TRBJ1-5; tentative D call: TRBD1 (5 bases). V lost 3 bases, J lost 5 bases, and 14 bases lay in between. This CDR3 has 15 amino acids. Germline values: CDR1 KGHSH, CDR2 LQKENI. In DNA, the CDR3 is TGTGCCAGCTCACCCGCAACGGGGGGAGATCAGCCCCAGCATTTT. Encoded protein: CASSPATGGDQPQHF. Drawing the rest from reference TRBV18 and TRBJ1-5, the complete variable domain is NAGVMQNPRHLVRRRGQEARLRCSPMKGHSHVYWYRQLPEEGLKFMVYLQKENIIDESGMPKERFSAEFPKEGPSILRIQQVVRGDSAAYFCASSPATGGDQPQHFGDGTRLSIL.

The chain is built from TRBV29-1 and TRBJ2-7; D is unresolved. V was shortened by 5 bases and J by 0 bases, with 11 bases between the two germline ends. CDR1 is SQVTM and CDR2 is ANQGSEA in the germline V gene. This CDR3 is 13 amino acids long. The CDR3 region has the DNA TGCAGCGTTCCCGGCCCGAGCTCCTACGAGCAGTACTTC. The encoded protein is CSVPGPSSYEQYF.

This chain joins TRBV11-3 and TRBJ1-1; D is unresolved. Germline V gives CDR1 SGHNT, CDR2 YENEEA. Trimming removed 5 bases at V and 3 bases at J, with 13 bases between. This CDR3 region has 14 residues. CDR3: CASSLPWGDTEAFF. The CDR3 nucleotides read TGTGCCAGCAGCCTCCCCTGGGGTGACACTGAAGCTTTCTTT.

The rearrangement uses TRBV7-2 and TRBJ1-2; D gene uncertain. The CDR3 runs 14 residues. The V and J ends lost 5 bases and 2 bases respectively, with 12 bases between them. CDR1 is SGHTA, CDR2 FQGNSA, per germline. The CDR3 spells CASSPNAGNYGYTF. The CDR3, as DNA: TGTGCCAGCAGCCCAAACGCGGGGAACTATGGCTACACCTTC.

This chain joins TRBV6-5 and TRBJ1-1; TRBD1 matches at 8 bases. Trimming cost V 7 bases and J 1 base; bases outside gene matches: 5. CDR1 MNHEY and CDR2 SVGAGI come from the germline V gene. The CDR3 is 14 residues long. This CDR3 is CASNRQGQNTEAFF. The DNA for the CDR3 is TGTGCCAGCAACCGACAGGGGCAGAACACTGAAGCTTTCTTT.

The J gene is TRBJ1-3, the V gene TRBV6-5; 7 positions match TRBD1. The V and J ends lost 5 bases and 4 bases, in that order; junction bases with no gene match: 8. This CDR3 spans 15 amino acids. Germline V lookup: CDR1 MNHEY, CDR2 SVGAGI. CDR3 loop: CASSRTGGGGNTIYF. CDR3 nucleotide sequence: TGTGCCAGCAGTCGGACAGGAGGAGGAGGAAACACCATATATTTT.

This clone has more than one count but fewer than ten. The V gene is TRBV5-1, the J gene TRBJ2-7; weak D call: TRBD1 (6 bases). The CDR3 is 14 amino acids. Germline CDR1 reads SGHRS; CDR2 reads YFSETQ. V shed 0 bases and J shed 3 bases, with 10 bases lying between them. The CDR3 reads CASSLADSRYEQYF. In nucleotides, the CDR3 is TGCGCCAGCAGCTTGGCGGACAGCCGCTACGAGCAGTACTTC.

The chain carries TRBV2 and TRBJ1-2, with 9 bases fitting TRBD1. This CDR3 is built from 14 residues. The V segment lost 2 bases and the J segment 4 bases; nucleotides outside the gene matches: 2. The germline V gene encodes CDR1 SNHLY and CDR2 FYNNEI. Here the CDR3 reads CASSEPDRGYGYTF. CDR3 sequence (DNA): TGTGCCAGCAGTGAACCGGACAGGGGCTATGGCTACACCTTC.

This chain joins TRBV30 and TRBJ2-5; 8 positions agree with TRBD1. The CDR3 has 14 amino acids. The V gene end was trimmed by 3 bases and the J gene end by 6 bases; junction bases not matched to a gene: 9. CDR1 is GTSNPN, CDR2 SVGIG, per germline (reference sequence). CDR3 DNA sequence: TGTGCCTGGAGCGCGCCCGGACAGGGCCAGACCCAGTACTTC. Its translation is CAWSAPGQGQTQYF.

The V and J genes are TRBV4-1 and TRBJ2-3, with 7 bases matching TRBD2. Trimming cost V 2 bases and J 6 bases; bases outside gene matches: 8. Germline V gene sequence: CDR1 MGHRA, CDR2 YSYEKL. The CDR3 is made up of 15 amino acids. Here the CDR3 DNA reads TGCGCCAGCAGCCAACGTCCGGGAGGCCCCGATACGCAGTATTTT. The encoded protein is CASSQRPGGPDTQYF.

This clone has a handful of counts. The chain has TRBV28 and TRBJ1-5, with D perhaps TRBD1 (5 bases). Germline loops: CDR1 MDHEN, CDR2 SYDVKM. Trimming pared 6 bases from V and 0 bases from J, leaving 18 bases between. The CDR3 covers 17 residues. The CDR3 loop reads CASSGTSGPYSNQPQHF. In nucleotides, the CDR3 is TGTGCCAGCAGCGGGACTTCAGGACCTTATAGCAATCAGCCCCAGCATTTT.

V usage is TRBV7-2 and J usage is TRBJ2-5; 8 nucleotides line up with TRBD1. Germline CDR1 SGHTA, CDR2 FQGNSA. CDR3 length: 14 residues. Trimming removed 1 base from V and 4 bases from J; junction bases left unmatched: 2. The CDR3 nucleotides are TGTGCCAGCAGCTTAGTCAGGGGGCGAGAGACCCAGTACTTC. This translates into CASSLVRGRETQYF.

This clone was seen only once. This chain joins TRBV4-1 and TRBJ1-5; D possibly corresponds to TRBD1 (6 bases). The CDR3 covers 15 residues. Germline CDR1 is MGHRA and CDR2 is YSYEKL. The germline V and J ends were trimmed by 2 bases and 6 bases, with 14 bases remaining between them. In DNA form, the CDR3 reads TGCGCCAGCAGCCAATTTATAGGGGGGGGTCAGCCCCAGCATTTT. Protein: CASSQFIGGGQPQHF.

This sequence joins TRBV28 and TRBJ2-1; D tentatively fits TRBD1 or TRBD2 (6 bases each). The CDR3 is 15 residues long. V gave up 2 bases and J gave up 2 bases, with 10 bases separating them. Germline V gives CDR1 MDHEN, CDR2 SYDVKM. The CDR3 region is CASSLERGPYNEQFF. In DNA, the CDR3 is TGTGCCAGCAGTTTAGAACGGGGGCCCTACAATGAGCAGTTCTTC. The full variable domain, with the rest looked up from reference TRBV28 and TRBJ2-1, is DVKVTQSSRYLVKRTGEKVFLECVQDMDHENMFWYRQDPGLGLRLIYFSYDVKMKEKGDIPEGYSVSREKKERFSLILESASTNQTSMYLCASSLERGPYNEQFFGPGTRLTVL.

This clone was observed a few times. The DNA for the CDR3 is TGTGCCAGCAGCGTGGGACTAGCGAAAGAGACCCAGTACTTC. This gives the protein CASSVGLAKETQYF. The genes are TRBV9 and TRBJ2-5; 10 bases match TRBD2. V shed 2 bases, J shed 3 bases, and the junction held 1 base outside the gene matches. Germline CDR1 is SGDLS and CDR2 is YYNGEE. The length of the CDR3 is 14 residues.

V is TRBV12-3 or TRBV12-4 and J is TRBJ2-3; perhaps TRBD2 as D (6 bases). V was cut by 5 bases and J by 0 bases, with 6 bases left in between. The CDR3 totals 13 residues. In nucleotides, the CDR3 is TGTGCCAGCAGTAGCGGGAGCACAGATACGCAGTATTTT. Its protein product is CASSSGSTDTQYF.

This clone was seen a single time. Different DNA sequences within this sample yield the same CDR3. The chain recombines TRBV5-1 with TRBJ2-3; D gene unclear. CDR1 is SGHRS, CDR2 YFSETQ, per germline. This CDR3 comprises 12 residues. Trimming removed 1 base from V and 0 bases from J, with 0 bases in between. CDR3 nucleotide sequence: TGCGCCAGCAGCTTGAGCACAGATACGCAGTATTTT. The encoded protein is CASSLSTDTQYF. Using reference TRBV5-1 and TRBJ2-3 for the parts outside the CDR3, the full variable domain is KAGVTQTPRYLIKTRGQQVTLSCSPISGHRSVSWYQQTPGQGLQFLFEYFSETQRNKGNFPGRFSGRQFSNSRSEMNVSTLELGDSALYLCASSLSTDTQYFGPGTRLTVL.

The chain uses TRBV4-1 and TRBJ1-5, with D perhaps TRBD1 (5 bases). The V gene's germline CDR1 is MGHRA and CDR2 YSYEKL. Trimming stripped 6 bases from V and 0 bases from J, with 12 bases between. CDR3 size: 15 residues. The CDR3 nucleotides read TGCGCCAGCAGGCCAGGGATCTATAGCAATCAGCCCCAGCATTTT. It codes for CASRPGIYSNQPQHF.

The V and J genes are TRBV4-2 and TRBJ2-2; 13 nucleotides align to TRBD2. The junction had 13 bases not matched to a gene; V was cut back by 4 bases and J by 8 bases. The germline V gene encodes CDR1 LGHNA and CDR2 YNFKEQ. The CDR3 is 18 amino acids. The CDR3 DNA reads TGTGCCAGCAGCCTCTTAACTAGGACTAGCGGGAGAGCTGGGGAGCTGTTTTTT. Translation: CASSLLTRTSGRAGELFF.

The chain employs TRBV10-2 and TRBJ2-1, with D tentatively TRBD1 (5 bases). Germline lookup yields CDR1 WSHSY and CDR2 SAAADI. The V gene lost 7 bases and the J gene lost 10 bases, with 17 bases spanning the gap. The CDR3 extends over 13 amino acids. CDR3 in DNA: TGCGCCAGCAATAGTCAGGGTTTTAGGGAGCAGTTCTTC. Translation: CASNSQGFREQFF.

The chain links TRBV7-9 to TRBJ2-5, with 10 bases fitting TRBD1. J gave up 6 bases and V 2 bases, and 6 bases lay outside the gene matches. CDR3 length: 15 amino acids. The germline V gene has CDR1 SEHNR and CDR2 FQNEAQ (reference sequence). CDR3 residues: CASSLLTGGHKTQYF. The DNA for the CDR3 is TGTGCCAGCAGCTTACTGACAGGGGGCCATAAGACCCAGTACTTC.

V is TRBV7-9 and J is TRBJ2-2; D gene ambiguous. Per germline, CDR1 SEHNR and CDR2 FQNEAQ (reference sequence). The CDR3 covers 13 residues. The V gene lost 2 bases and the J gene lost 7 bases, with 8 bases spanning the gap. CDR3 residues: CASSLRVGGELFF. The CDR3 DNA is TGTGCCAGCAGCTTAAGGGTCGGCGGGGAGCTGTTTTTT.

The chain joins TRBV29-1 to TRBJ1-1; unclear D gene. The CDR3 sequence is 15 residues long. Germline assignment: CDR1 SQVTM and CDR2 ANQGSEA. V lost 8 bases, J lost 2 bases, and 21 bases lay in between. The CDR3 loop reads CSSTGGWGINTEAFF. CDR3 DNA sequence: TGCAGCTCTACCGGCGGGTGGGGAATAAACACTGAAGCTTTCTTT.